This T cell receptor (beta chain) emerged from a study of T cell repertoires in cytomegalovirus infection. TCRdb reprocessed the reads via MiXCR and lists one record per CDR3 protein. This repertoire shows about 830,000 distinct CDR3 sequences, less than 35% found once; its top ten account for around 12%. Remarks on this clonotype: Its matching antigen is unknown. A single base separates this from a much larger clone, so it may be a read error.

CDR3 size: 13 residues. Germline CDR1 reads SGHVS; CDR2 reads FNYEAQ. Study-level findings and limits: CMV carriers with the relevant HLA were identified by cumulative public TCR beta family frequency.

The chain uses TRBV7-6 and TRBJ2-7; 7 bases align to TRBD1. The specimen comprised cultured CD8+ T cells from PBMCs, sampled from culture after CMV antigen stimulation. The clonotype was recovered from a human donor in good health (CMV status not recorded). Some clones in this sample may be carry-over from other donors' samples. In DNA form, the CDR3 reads TGTGCTAGCAGCCCCAGGGGGTCTGGCGAGCAGTACTTC. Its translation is CASSPRGSGEQYF.